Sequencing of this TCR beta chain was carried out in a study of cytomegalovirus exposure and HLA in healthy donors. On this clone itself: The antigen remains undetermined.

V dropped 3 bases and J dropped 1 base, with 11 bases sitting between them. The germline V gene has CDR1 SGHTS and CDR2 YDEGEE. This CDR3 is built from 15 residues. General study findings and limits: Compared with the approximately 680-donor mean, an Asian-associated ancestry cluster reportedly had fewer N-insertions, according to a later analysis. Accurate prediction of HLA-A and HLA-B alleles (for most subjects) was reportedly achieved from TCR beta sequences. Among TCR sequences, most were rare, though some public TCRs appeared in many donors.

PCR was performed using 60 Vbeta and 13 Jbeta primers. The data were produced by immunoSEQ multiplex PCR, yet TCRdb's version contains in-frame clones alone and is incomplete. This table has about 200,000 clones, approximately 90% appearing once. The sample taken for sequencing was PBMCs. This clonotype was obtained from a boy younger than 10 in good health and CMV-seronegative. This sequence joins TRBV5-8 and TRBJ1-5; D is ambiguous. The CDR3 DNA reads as TGTGCCAGCAGCTCGGGGTGGCAGAGCAATCAGCCCCAGCATTTT. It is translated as CASSSGWQSNQPQHF. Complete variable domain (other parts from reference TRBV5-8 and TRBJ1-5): EAGVTQSPTHLIKTRGQQATLRCSPISGHTSVYWYQQALGLGLQFLLWYDEGEERNRGNFPPRFSGRQFPNYSSELNVNALELEDSALYLCASSSGWQSNQPQHFGDGTRLSIL.